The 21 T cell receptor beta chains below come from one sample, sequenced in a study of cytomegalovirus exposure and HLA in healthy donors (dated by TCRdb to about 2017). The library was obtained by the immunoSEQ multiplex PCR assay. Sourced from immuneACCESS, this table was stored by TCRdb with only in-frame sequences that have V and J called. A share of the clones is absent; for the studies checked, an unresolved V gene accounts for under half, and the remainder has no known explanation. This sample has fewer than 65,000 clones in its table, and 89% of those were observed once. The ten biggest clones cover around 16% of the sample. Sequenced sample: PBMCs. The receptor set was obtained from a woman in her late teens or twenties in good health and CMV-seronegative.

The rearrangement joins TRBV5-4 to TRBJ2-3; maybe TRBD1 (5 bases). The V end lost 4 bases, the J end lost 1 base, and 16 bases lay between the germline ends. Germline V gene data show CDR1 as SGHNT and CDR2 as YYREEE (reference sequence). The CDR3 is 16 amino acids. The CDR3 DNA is TGTGCCAGCAGCAGGCCAACAGGATCGGGCACAGATACGCAGTATTTT. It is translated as CASSRPTGSGTDTQYF.

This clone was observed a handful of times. The chain's CDR3 is CASRDRGVWQPQHF. CDR3 sequence (DNA): TGTGCCAGCAGGGACAGGGGAGTATGGCAGCCCCAGCATTTT. The chain combines TRBV6-1 with TRBJ1-5; 9 nucleotides match TRBD1. Unmatched junction bases numbered 7, after V lost 6 bases and J lost 7 bases. This CDR3 comprises 14 residues. From germline, CDR1 is MNHNS and CDR2 SASEGT.

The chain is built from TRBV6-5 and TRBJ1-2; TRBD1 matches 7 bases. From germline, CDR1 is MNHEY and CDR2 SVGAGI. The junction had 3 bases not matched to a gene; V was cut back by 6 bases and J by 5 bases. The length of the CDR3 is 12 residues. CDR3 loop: CASRDRNYGYTF. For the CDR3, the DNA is TGTGCCAGCAGGGACAGGAATTATGGCTACACCTTC.

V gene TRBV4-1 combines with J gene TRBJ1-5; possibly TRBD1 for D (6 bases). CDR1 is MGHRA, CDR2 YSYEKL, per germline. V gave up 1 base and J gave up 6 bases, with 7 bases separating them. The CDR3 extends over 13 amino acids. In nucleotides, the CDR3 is TGCGCCAGCAGCCAAGGACAGGTTCAGCCCCAGCATTTT. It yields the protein CASSQGQVQPQHF.

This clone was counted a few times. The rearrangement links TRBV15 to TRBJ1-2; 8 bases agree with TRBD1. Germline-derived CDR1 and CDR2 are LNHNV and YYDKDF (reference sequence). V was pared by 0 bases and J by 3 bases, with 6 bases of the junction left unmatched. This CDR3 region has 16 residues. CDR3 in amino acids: CATSREMTGEDYGYTF. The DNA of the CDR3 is TGTGCCACCAGCAGAGAGATGACAGGGGAAGACTATGGCTACACCTTC. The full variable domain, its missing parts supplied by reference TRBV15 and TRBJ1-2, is DAMVIQNPRYQVTQFGKPVTLSCSQTLNHNVMYWYQQKSSQAPKLLFHYYDKDFNNEADTPDNFQSRRPNTSFCFLDIRSPGLGDTAMYLCATSREMTGEDYGYTFGSGTRLTVV.

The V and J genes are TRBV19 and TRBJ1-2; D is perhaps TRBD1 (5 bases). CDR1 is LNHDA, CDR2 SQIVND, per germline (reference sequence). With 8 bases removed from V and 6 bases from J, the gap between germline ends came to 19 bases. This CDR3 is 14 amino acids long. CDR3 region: CASAQGSRRNGYTF. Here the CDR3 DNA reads TGTGCCAGTGCGCAGGGTAGCCGGAGAAATGGCTACACCTTC.

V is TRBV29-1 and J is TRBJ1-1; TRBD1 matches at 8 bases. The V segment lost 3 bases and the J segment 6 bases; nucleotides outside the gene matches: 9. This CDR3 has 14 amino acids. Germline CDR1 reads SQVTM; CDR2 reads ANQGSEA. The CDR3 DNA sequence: TGCAGCGTTGAGTCGGCAGGGGGCTCGGCTGAAGCTTTCTTT. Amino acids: CSVESAGGSAEAFF.

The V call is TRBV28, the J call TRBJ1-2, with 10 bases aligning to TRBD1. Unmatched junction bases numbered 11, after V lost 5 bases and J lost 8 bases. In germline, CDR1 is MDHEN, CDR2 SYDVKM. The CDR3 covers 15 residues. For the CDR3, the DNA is TGTGCCAGCAGTCCCCCGGGACAGGGGATCTCCGGCTACACCTTC. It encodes CASSPPGQGISGYTF.

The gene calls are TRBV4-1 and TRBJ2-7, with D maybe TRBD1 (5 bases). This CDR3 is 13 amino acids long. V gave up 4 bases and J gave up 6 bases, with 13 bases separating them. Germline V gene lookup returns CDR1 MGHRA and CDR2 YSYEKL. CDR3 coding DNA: TGCGCCAGCAGCCGGGGCCTTATCCTCGAGCAGTACTTC. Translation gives CASSRGLILEQYF.

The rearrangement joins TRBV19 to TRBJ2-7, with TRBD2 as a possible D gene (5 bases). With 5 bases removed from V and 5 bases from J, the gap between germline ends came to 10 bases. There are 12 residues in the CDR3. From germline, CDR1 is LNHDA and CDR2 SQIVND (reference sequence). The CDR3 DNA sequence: TGTGCCAGTAGTTTCTCGGGGAACGAGCAGTACTTC. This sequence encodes CASSFSGNEQYF.

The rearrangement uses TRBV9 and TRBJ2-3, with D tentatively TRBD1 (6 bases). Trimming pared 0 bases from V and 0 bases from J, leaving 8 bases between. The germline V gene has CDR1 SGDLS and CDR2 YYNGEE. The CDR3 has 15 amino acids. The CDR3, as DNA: TGTGCCAGCAGCGTAGGGACAGTTAGCACAGATACGCAGTATTTT. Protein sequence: CASSVGTVSTDTQYF.

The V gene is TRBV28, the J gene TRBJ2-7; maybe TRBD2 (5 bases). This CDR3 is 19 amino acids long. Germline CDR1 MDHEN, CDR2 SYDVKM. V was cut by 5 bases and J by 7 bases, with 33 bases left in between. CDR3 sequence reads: CASSPNSMDSRSPRLEQYF. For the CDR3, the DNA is TGTGCCAGCAGTCCTAACTCAATGGACTCTCGGAGCCCCAGGTTAGAGCAGTACTTC.

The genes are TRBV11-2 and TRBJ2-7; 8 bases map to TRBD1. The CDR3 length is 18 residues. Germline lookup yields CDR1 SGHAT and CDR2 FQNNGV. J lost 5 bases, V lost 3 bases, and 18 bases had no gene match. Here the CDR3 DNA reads TGTGCCAGCAGCTTCCGAGGTCAGGGGGCGGAGAGGTTCGACGAGCAGTACTTC. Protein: CASSFRGQGAERFDEQYF.

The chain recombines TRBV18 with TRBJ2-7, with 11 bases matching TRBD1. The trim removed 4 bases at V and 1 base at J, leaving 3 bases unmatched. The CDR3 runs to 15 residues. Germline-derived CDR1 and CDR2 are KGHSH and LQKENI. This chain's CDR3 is CASSLGQGASYEQYF. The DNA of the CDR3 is TGTGCCAGCTCACTCGGACAGGGGGCTTCCTACGAGCAGTACTTC.

Here the CDR3 reads CASSKTGTGWETQYF. In DNA, the CDR3 is TGTGCCAGCAGCAAGACCGGGACAGGGTGGGAGACCCAGTACTTC. V usage is TRBV7-9 and J usage is TRBJ2-5; 9 bases are a match to TRBD1. The CDR3 is 15 residues long. CDR1 is SEHNR and CDR2 is FQNEAQ in the germline V gene (reference sequence). Trimming cost V 5 bases and J 5 bases; bases outside gene matches: 9.

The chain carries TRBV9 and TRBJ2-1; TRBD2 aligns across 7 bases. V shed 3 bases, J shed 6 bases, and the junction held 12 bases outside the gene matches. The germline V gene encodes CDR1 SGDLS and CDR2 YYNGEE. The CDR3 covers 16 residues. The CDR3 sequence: CASSEGTSGNFNEQFF. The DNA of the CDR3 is TGTGCCAGCAGCGAGGGGACCAGCGGGAATTTCAATGAGCAGTTCTTC.

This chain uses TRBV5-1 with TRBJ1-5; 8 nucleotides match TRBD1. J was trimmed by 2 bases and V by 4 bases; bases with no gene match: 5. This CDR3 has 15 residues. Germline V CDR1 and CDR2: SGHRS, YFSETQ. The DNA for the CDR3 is TGCGCCAGCAGCCCGATGACAGGGGGCAATCAGCCCCAGCATTTT. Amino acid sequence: CASSPMTGGNQPQHF.

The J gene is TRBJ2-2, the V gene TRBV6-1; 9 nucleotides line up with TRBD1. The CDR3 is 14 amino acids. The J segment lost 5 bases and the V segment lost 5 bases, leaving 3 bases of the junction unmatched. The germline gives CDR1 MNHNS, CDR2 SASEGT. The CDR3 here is CASSLGTGTGELFF. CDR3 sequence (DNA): TGTGCCAGCAGTTTAGGGACAGGGACCGGGGAGCTGTTTTTT.

CDR3 amino acids: CASSSTGDNQPQHF. For the CDR3, the DNA is TGTGCCAGTAGCTCAACAGGGGACAATCAGCCCCAGCATTTT. The chain carries TRBV19 and TRBJ1-5, with 7 bases lining up with TRBD1. Germline values: CDR1 LNHDA, CDR2 SQIVND (reference sequence). This CDR3 has 14 residues. The ends lost 6 bases at V and 3 bases at J; junction bases unmatched: 5.

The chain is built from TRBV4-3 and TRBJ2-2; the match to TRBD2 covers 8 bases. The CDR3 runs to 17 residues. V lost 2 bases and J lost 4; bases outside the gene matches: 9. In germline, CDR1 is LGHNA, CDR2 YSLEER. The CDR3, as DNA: TGCGCCAGCAGCCAAACCTTCGGGACTAGTGTCACCGGGGAGCTGTTTTTT. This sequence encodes CASSQTFGTSVTGELFF.

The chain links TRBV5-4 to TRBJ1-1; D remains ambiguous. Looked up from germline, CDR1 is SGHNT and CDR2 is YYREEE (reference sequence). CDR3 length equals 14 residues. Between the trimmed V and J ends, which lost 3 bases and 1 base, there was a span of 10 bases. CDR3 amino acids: CASSSTRGNTEAFF. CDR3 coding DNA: TGTGCCAGCAGCTCGACGAGAGGGAACACTGAAGCTTTCTTT.